Below, 17 T cell receptor beta chains from the same sample are listed, as sequenced in a study of siplizumab effects on memory and regulatory T cells. Sequencing used immunoSEQ multiplex PCR; TCRdb keeps in-frame clones, though not all of them. Of approximately 60,000 clones in the sample, approximately 96% were seen once. The specimen was naive CD8+ T cells sorted from blood. These receptors came from a human donor in good health.

The chain has TRBV4-2 and TRBJ2-2; the match to TRBD2 covers 10 bases. V dropped 4 bases and J dropped 3; count of bases not matched to a gene: 2. The germline gives CDR1 LGHNA, CDR2 YNFKEQ. The CDR3 covers 15 residues. In nucleotides, the CDR3 is TGTGCCAGCAGCCTCCTAGCGGGGGACACCGGGGAGCTGTTTTTT. Its protein is CASSLLAGDTGELFF.

The CDR3 loop reads CASSLEGEGIQPQHF. The CDR3 DNA reads TGTGCCAGCAGTTTAGAGGGAGAGGGGATCCAGCCCCAGCATTTT. The chain joins TRBV28 to TRBJ1-5, with D possibly matching TRBD1 (5 bases). Germline CDR1 MDHEN, CDR2 SYDVKM. Deletions cut 2 bases from V and 7 bases from J, with 15 bases between. The CDR3 length is 15 residues.

The chain links TRBV9 to TRBJ2-1; D is unresolved. The CDR3 sequence is 13 residues long. Germline CDR1 and CDR2: SGDLS and YYNGEE. Trimming pared 0 bases from V and 4 bases from J, leaving 5 bases between. CDR3 amino acids: CASSVVDYNEQFF. In nucleotides, the CDR3 is TGTGCCAGCAGCGTAGTGGATTACAATGAGCAGTTCTTC.

The chain couples TRBV27 to TRBJ2-7; D is perhaps TRBD1 (5 bases). CDR1 is MNHEY, CDR2 SMNVEV, per germline (reference sequence). This CDR3 is 13 amino acids long. V lost 7 bases and J 3 bases, leaving 13 bases between the germline ends. The CDR3 loop reads CASTWTTDYEQYF. The CDR3 DNA reads TGTGCCAGCACCTGGACAACAGACTACGAGCAGTACTTC.

The genes are TRBV18 and TRBJ2-3; possible D gene TRBD1, 5 bases. The germline CDR1 and CDR2 sequences are KGHSH and LQKENI. There are 13 residues in the CDR3. The germline V and J ends were trimmed by 0 bases and 6 bases, with 7 bases remaining between them. The CDR3 DNA sequence: TGTGCCAGCTCACCACCGGGGCCGGATACGCAGTATTTT. It translates to CASSPPGPDTQYF. The full variable domain, with the rest looked up from reference TRBV18 and TRBJ2-3, is NAGVMQNPRHLVRRRGQEARLRCSPMKGHSHVYWYRQLPEEGLKFMVYLQKENIIDESGMPKERFSAEFPKEGPSILRIQQVVRGDSAAYFCASSPPGPDTQYFGPGTRLTVL.

This chain connects TRBV4-1 to TRBJ2-1; the D gene is possibly TRBD1 (6 bases). CDR3 size: 13 residues. The ends were cut back, 4 bases at V and 8 bases at J, with 12 bases in the middle. Germline values: CDR1 MGHRA, CDR2 YSYEKL. The CDR3 DNA reads TGCGCCAGCAGCCTACACAGGGAATATGAGCAGTTCTTC. This sequence encodes CASSLHREYEQFF.

The chain has TRBV6-4 and TRBJ2-1; 9 nucleotides match TRBD2. The CDR3 loop spans 16 amino acids. V was clipped by 3 bases and J by 4 bases; unmatched bases: 7. Germline CDR1 and CDR2: MRHNA and SNTAGT. The CDR3 is CASSEIGGGAYNEQFF. The CDR3, as DNA: TGTGCCAGCAGTGAAATCGGCGGGGGGGCGTACAATGAGCAGTTCTTC.

CDR3 in amino acids: CASSYGTDYNSPLHF. The CDR3 bases are TGTGCCAGCAGTTACGGGACCGACTATAATTCACCCCTCCACTTT. The rearrangement uses TRBV6-5 and TRBJ1-6; possibly TRBD1 for D (5 bases). Germline CDR1 MNHEY, CDR2 SVGAGI. The CDR3 spans 15 residues. The ends were cut back, 2 bases at V and 3 bases at J, with 8 bases in the middle.

The chain couples TRBV29-1 to TRBJ1-2, with no clear D. The CDR3 totals 14 residues. Trimming removed 3 bases at V and 3 bases at J, with 14 bases between. Germline values: CDR1 SQVTM, CDR2 ANQGSEA. The DNA of the CDR3 is TGCAGCGTTGACAGCTTTTTAAAGGACTATGGCTACACCTTC. Residues: CSVDSFLKDYGYTF.

The V gene is TRBV27, the J gene TRBJ1-4, with D possibly being TRBD1 (5 bases). The V gene's germline CDR1 is MNHEY and CDR2 SMNVEV (reference sequence). The CDR3 contains 14 residues. V lost 2 bases and J lost 7, with 11 bases in between. CDR3 nucleotide sequence: TGTGCCAGCAGTTTAGGGGGGGTCCCTGAAAAACTGTTTTTT. This encodes CASSLGGVPEKLFF.

The chain links TRBV4-1 to TRBJ1-2, with D perhaps TRBD1 (6 bases). The V gene's germline CDR1 is MGHRA and CDR2 YSYEKL. Trimming cost V 4 bases and J 8 bases, with 17 bases left between them. CDR3 length: 14 amino acids. Here the CDR3 DNA reads TGCGCCAGCAGCCTCGCGACGGGGGCTGGGGGCTACACCTTC. This codes for CASSLATGAGGYTF.

CDR3 in amino acids: CASGPTENSGNTIYF. The CDR3 DNA is TGTGCTAGTGGTCCGACGGAGAACTCTGGAAACACCATATATTTT. The V and J genes are TRBV12-5 and TRBJ1-3; no firm D call. Deletions cut 5 bases from V and 0 bases from J, with 11 bases between. CDR1 is LGHNT and CDR2 is FRNRAP in the germline V gene. This CDR3 spans 15 amino acids.

CDR3 amino acids: CASSLGGQGANYGYTF. The CDR3 DNA reads TGTGCCAGCAGCTTAGGAGGACAGGGTGCCAACTATGGCTACACCTTC. V gene TRBV11-1 combines with J gene TRBJ1-2; TRBD1 matches 8 bases. Trimming cost V 1 base and J 2 bases; bases outside gene matches: 6. Germline-derived CDR1 and CDR2 are SGHAT and FQDESV (reference sequence). The CDR3 spans 16 residues. The full variable domain, rest sourced from reference TRBV11-1 and TRBJ1-2, is EAEVAQSPRYKITEKSQAVAFWCDPISGHATLYWYRQILGQGPELLVQFQDESVVDDSQLPKDRFSAERLKGVDSTLKIQPAELGDSAMYLCASSLGGQGANYGYTFGSGTRLTVV.

The chain employs TRBV7-9 and TRBJ2-7, with unresolved D. CDR1 is SEHNR, CDR2 FQNEAQ, per germline (reference sequence). Trimming took off 5 bases at V and 0 bases at J, with 2 bases between the two ends. CDR3 length: 11 amino acids. The chain's CDR3 is CASSHSYEQYF. The DNA of the CDR3 is TGTGCCAGCAGCCACTCCTACGAGCAGTACTTC.

This sequence joins TRBV6-6 and TRBJ2-3; possible D gene TRBD1, 5 bases. Trimming stripped 0 bases from V and 3 bases from J, with 13 bases between. This CDR3 contains 16 residues. CDR1 MNHNY and CDR2 SVGAGI come from the germline V gene (reference sequence). The CDR3 here is CASSYSGAVLTDTQYF. The CDR3 coding sequence is TGTGCCAGCAGTTACTCTGGGGCGGTTTTAACAGATACGCAGTATTTT.

The chain has TRBV6-6 and TRBJ1-1; TRBD1 aligns across 9 bases. Germline V gene lookup returns CDR1 MNHNY and CDR2 SVGAGI (reference sequence). The CDR3 sequence is 14 residues long. V lost 7 bases to trimming and J lost 4 bases; unmatched junction nucleotides: 7. The CDR3 protein is CASTSWDRVTEAFF. The DNA of the CDR3 is TGTGCCAGCACCTCCTGGGACAGGGTCACTGAAGCTTTCTTT.

The gene calls are TRBV6-1 and TRBJ1-1; tentative D call: TRBD1 (5 bases). This CDR3 has 11 residues. Trimming stripped 9 bases from V and 10 bases from J, with 15 bases between. Germline lookup yields CDR1 MNHNS and CDR2 SASEGT. CDR3 in DNA: TGTGCCAGTGACCCCATGGGGGGAGCTTTCTTT. This sequence encodes CASDPMGGAFF.